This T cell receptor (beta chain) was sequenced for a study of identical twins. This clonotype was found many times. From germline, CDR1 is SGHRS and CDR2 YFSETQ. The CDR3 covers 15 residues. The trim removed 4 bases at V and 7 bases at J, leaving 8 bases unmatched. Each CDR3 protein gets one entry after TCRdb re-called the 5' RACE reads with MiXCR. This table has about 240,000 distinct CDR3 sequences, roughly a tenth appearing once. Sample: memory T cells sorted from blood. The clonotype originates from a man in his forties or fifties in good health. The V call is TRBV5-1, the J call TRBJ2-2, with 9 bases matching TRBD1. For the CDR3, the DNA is TGCGCCAGCAGCCCCCAGGGACAGGGCCTCGGGGAGCTGTTTTTT. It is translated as CASSPQGQGLGELFF.